Sequencing of this T cell receptor beta chain was carried out in a study of blood T cell repertoires in COVID-19. Study-level information: Spain, Italy and the United States supplied samples that represented acute and convalescent COVID-19.

Repertoires were generated with immunoSEQ multiplex PCR, while TCRdb's copy carries only in-frame clones and drops some. The sample contains about 170,000 clones, 85% of which appear only once. Trimming at V came to 3 bases and at J to 8 bases, leaving 18 bases not matched to a gene. The CDR3 consists of 19 residues. The germline V gene encodes CDR1 SGHVS and CDR2 FQNEAQ. This chain uses TRBV7-8 with TRBJ2-1; TRBD2 aligns across 11 bases. This sequence originates from a human donor with acute or convalescent COVID-19. The donor label of this sample is uncertain. The source material was peripheral blood. CDR3: CASSFPLQLAGARVDEQFF. Written as DNA, the CDR3 is TGTGCCAGCAGCTTTCCACTTCAACTAGCGGGGGCCAGGGTCGATGAGCAGTTCTTC.